This T cell receptor (beta chain) appears in the sequencing data of a study of a mutant IDH1 vaccine in newly diagnosed glioma. This CDR3 is built from 14 residues. Looked up from germline, CDR1 is SGHRS and CDR2 is YFSETQ. Trimming took 4 bases from V and 4 from J, leaving 14 bases between them. Repertoires were generated with immunoSEQ multiplex PCR, while TCRdb's copy carries only in-frame clones and drops some. The data show about 30,000 clones, roughly 87% seen once. Time point meaning: baseline, week 1 (first vaccination visit). The treatment is: pre-vaccination baseline after standard-of-care therapy.

V and J are TRBV5-1 and TRBJ1-1, with TRBD1 as a possible D gene (6 bases). The sample consisted of PBMCs, taken from a glioma patient treated with radiotherapy, temozolomide or both. The receptor comes from a man aged 30-40 years with glioma. DNA for the CDR3: TGCGCCAGCAGCCAGAAACAGGGCGGCACTGAAGCTTTCTTT. Translated, it gives CASSQKQGGTEAFF.